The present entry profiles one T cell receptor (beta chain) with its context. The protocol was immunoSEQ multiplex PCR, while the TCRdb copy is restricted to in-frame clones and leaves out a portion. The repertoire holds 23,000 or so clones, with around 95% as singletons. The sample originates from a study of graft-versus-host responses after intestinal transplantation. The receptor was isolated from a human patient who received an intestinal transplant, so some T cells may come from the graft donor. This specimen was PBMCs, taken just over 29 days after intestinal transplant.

The CDR3 sequence is CASSLMASGSRNEQFF. For the CDR3, the DNA is TGTGCCAGCTCTTTGATGGCTAGCGGGTCGAGGAATGAGCAGTTCTTC. This chain joins TRBV2 and TRBJ2-1, with 8 bases identical to TRBD2. The V gene end was trimmed by 8 bases and the J gene end by 7 bases; junction bases not matched to a gene: 16. The CDR3 runs to 16 residues. CDR1 and CDR2 (germline): SNHLY, FYNNEI.